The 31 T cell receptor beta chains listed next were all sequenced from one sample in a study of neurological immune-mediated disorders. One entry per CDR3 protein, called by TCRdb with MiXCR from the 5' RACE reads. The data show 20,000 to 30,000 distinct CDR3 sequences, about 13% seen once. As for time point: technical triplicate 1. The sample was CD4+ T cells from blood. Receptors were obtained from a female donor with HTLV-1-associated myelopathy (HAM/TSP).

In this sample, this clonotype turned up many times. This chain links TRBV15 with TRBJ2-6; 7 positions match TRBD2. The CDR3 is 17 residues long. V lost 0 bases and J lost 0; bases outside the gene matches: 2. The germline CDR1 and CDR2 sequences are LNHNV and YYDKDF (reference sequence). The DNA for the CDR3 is TGTGCCACCAGCAGAGATTGGGGGGGCTCTGGGGCCAACGTCCTGACTTTC. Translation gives CATSRDWGGSGANVLTF.

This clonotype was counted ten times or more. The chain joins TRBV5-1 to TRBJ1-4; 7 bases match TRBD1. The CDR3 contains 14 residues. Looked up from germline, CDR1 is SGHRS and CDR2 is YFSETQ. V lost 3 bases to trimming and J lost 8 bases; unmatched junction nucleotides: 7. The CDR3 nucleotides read TGCGCCAGCAGCTCACAGGGGTCTGAGGAAAAACTGTTTTTT. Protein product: CASSSQGSEEKLFF.

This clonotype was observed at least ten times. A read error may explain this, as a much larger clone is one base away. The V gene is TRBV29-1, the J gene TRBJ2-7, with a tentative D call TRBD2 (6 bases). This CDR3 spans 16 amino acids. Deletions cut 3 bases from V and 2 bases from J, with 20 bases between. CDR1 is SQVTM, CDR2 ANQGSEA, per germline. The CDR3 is CSVDDSGVGDPYEQYF. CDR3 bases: TGCAGCGTTGATGATTCGGGGGTGGGGGACCCCTACGAGCAGTACTTC.

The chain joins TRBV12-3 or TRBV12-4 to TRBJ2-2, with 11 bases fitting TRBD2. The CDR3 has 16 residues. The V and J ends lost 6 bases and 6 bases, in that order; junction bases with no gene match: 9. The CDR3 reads CASSRPLAGGAGELFF. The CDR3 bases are TGTGCCAGCAGCCGACCCCTAGCGGGAGGTGCCGGGGAGCTGTTTTTT.

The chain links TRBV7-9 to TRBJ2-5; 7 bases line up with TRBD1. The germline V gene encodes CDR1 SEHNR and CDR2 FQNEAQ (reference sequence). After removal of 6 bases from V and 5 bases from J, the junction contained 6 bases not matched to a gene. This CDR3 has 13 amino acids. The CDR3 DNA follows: TGTGCCAGCAGAAAAACAGGGGAGGAGACCCAGTACTTC. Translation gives CASRKTGEETQYF.

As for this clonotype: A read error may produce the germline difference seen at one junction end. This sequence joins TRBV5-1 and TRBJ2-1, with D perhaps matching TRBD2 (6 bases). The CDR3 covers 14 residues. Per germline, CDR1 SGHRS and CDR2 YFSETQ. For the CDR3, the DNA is TGCTCCAGCAGCTTGGGAGCGGGCAAAGATGAGCAGTTCTTC. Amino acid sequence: CSSSLGAGKDEQFF.

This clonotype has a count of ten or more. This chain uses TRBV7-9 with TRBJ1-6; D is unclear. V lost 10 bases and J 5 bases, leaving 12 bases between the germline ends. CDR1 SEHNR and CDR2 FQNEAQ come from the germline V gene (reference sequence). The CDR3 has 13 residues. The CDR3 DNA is TGTGCCACCACCGAACAGAATAATTCACCCCTCCACTTT. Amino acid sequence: CATTEQNNSPLHF.

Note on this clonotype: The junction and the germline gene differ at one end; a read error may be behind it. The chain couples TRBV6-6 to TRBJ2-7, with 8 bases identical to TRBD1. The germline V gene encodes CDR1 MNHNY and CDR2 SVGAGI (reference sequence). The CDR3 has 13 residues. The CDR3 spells CSSRAGGPYEQYF. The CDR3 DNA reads TGTTCCAGCAGGGCAGGGGGCCCCTACGAGCAGTACTTC.

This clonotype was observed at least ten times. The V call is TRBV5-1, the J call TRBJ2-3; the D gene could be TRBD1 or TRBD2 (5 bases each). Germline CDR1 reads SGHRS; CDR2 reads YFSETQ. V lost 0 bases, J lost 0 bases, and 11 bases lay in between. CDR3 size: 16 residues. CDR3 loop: CASSLDGASSTDTQYF. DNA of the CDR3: TGCGCCAGCAGCTTGGACGGGGCCTCTAGCACAGATACGCAGTATTTT.

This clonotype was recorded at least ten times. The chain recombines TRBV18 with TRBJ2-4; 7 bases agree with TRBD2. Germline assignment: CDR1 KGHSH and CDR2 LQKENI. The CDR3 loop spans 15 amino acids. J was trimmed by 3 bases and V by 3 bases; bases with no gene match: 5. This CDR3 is CASSPGDYGKNIQYF. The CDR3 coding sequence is TGTGCCAGCTCACCGGGGGACTACGGCAAAAACATTCAGTACTTC.

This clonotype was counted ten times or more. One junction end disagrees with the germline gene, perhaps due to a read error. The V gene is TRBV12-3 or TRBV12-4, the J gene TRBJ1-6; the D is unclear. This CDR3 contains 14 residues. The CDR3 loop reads CASRTGRENSPLHF. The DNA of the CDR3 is TGTGCCAGCAGGACGGGTAGGGAGAATTCGCCCCTCCACTTT.

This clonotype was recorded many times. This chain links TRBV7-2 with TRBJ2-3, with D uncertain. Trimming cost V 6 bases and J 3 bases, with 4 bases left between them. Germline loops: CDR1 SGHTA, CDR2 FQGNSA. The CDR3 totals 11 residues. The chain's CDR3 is CASRRTDTQYF. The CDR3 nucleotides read TGTGCCAGCAGGCGAACAGATACGCAGTATTTT.

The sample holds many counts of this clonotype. The CDR3 loop reads CASSKGTAEKLFF. In nucleotides, the CDR3 is TGTGCCAGCAGCAAAGGGACAGCAGAAAAACTGTTTTTT. The rearrangement joins TRBV16 to TRBJ1-4, with TRBD1 matching over 7 bases. This CDR3 has 13 amino acids. Germline CDR1 is KGHSY and CDR2 is FQNENV. The V gene end was trimmed by 5 bases and the J gene end by 8 bases; junction bases not matched to a gene: 5.

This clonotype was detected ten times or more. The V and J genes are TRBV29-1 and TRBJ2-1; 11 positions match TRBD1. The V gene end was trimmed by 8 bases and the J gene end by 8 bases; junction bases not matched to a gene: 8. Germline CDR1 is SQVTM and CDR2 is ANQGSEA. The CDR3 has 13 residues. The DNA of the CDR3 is TGCAGCTGCCGGACAGGGGGCCATGATGAGCAGTTCTTC. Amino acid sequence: CSCRTGGHDEQFF.

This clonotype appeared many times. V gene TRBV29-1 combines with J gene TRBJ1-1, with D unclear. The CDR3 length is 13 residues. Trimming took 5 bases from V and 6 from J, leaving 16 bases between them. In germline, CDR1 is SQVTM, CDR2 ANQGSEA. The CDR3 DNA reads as TGCAGCGTTAAGGGAAGATTGACCTCTGAAGCTTTCTTT. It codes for CSVKGRLTSEAFF.

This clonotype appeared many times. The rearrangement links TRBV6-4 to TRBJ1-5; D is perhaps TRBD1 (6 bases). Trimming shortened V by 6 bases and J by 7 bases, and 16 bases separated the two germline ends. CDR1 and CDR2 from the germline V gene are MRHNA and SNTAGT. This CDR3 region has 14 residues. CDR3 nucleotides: TGTGCCAGCAGAATACAGGGTACAGTGCAGCCCCAGCATTTT. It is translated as CASRIQGTVQPQHF.

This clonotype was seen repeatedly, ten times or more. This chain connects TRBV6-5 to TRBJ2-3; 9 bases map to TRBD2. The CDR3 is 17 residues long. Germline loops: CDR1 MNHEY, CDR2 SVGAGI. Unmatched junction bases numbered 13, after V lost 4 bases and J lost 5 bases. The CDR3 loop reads CASSSFLLAGKGDTQYF. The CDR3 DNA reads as TGTGCCAGCAGTTCCTTCTTACTAGCGGGTAAAGGAGATACGCAGTATTTT.

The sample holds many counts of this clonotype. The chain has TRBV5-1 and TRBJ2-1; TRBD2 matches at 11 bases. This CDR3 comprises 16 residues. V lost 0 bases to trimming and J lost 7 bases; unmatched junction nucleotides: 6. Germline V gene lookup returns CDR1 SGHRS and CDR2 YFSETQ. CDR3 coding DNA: TGCGCCAGCAGCTTGGTAGCGGGAGGGCCCTCAAATGAGCAGTTCTTC. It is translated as CASSLVAGGPSNEQFF.

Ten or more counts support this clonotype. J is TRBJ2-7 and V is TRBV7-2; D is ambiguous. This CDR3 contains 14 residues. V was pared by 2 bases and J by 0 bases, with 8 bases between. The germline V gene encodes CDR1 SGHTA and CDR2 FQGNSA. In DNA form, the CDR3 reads TGTGCCAGCAGCTTACATGAACTCTCCTACGAGCAGTACTTC. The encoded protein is CASSLHELSYEQYF.

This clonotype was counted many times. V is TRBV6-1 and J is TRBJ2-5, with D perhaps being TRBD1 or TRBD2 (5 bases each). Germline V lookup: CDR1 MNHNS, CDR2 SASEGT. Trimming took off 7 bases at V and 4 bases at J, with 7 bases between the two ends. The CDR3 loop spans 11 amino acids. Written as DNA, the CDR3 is TGTGCCAGCACGGGGCGAGAGACCCAGTACTTC. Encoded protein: CASTGRETQYF.

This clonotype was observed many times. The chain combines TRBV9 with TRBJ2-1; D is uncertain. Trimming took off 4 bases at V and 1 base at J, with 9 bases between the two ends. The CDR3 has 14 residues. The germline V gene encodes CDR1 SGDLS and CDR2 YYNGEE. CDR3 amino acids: CASSPSGSYNEQFF. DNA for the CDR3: TGTGCCAGCAGCCCGTCTGGATCCTACAATGAGCAGTTCTTC. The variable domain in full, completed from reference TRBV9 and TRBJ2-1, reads DSGVTQTPKHLITATGQRVTLRCSPRSGDLSVYWYQQSLDQGLQFLIQYYNGEERAKGNILERFSAQQFPDLHSELNLSSLELGDSALYFCASSPSGSYNEQFFGPGTRLTVL.

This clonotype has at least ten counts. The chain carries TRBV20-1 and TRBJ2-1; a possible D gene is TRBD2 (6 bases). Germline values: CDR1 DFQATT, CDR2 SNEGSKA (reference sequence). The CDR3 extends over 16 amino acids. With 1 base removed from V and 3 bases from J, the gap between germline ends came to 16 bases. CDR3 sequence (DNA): TGCAGTGCTAGAGGCGGGGTGGGACCATTCTACAATGAGCAGTTCTTC. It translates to CSARGGVGPFYNEQFF.

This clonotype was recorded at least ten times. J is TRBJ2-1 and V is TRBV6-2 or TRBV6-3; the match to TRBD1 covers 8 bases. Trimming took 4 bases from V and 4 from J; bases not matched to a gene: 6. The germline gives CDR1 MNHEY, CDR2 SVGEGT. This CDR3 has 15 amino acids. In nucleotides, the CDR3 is TGTGCCAGCAGTTCACCGGGACAGGCTTACAATGAGCAGTTCTTC. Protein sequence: CASSSPGQAYNEQFF.

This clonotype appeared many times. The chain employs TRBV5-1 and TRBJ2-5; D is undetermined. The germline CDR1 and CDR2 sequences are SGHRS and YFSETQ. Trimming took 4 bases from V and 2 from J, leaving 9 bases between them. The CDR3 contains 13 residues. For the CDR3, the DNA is TGCGCCAGCAGCCCCCGGCAGCAAGAGACCCAGTACTTC. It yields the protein CASSPRQQETQYF.

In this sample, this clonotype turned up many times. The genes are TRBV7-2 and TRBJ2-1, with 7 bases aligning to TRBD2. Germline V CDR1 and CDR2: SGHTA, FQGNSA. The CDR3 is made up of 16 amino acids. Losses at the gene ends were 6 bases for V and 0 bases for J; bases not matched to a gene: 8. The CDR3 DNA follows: TGTGCCAGCAGTAGGGACTACCAATCCTCCTACAATGAGCAGTTCTTC. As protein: CASSRDYQSSYNEQFF.

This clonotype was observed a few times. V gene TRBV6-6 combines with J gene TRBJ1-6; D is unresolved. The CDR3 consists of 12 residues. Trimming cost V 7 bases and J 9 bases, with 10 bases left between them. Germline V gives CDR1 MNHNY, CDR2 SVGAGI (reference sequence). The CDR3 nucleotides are TGTGCCAGCACCACTCCACTTTCACCCCTCCACTTT. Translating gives CASTTPLSPLHF.

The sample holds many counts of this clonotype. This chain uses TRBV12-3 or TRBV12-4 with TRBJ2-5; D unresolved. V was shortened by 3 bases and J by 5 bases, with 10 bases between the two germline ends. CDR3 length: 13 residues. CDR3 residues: CASSFSEPETQYF. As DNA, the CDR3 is TGTGCCAGCAGTTTTTCTGAACCGGAGACCCAGTACTTC.

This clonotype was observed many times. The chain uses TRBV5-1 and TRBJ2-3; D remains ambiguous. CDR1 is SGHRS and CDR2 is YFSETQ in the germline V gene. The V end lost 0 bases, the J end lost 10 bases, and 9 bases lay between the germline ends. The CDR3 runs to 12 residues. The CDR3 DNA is TGCGCCAGCAGCTTGGAATGGAACGCGCAGTATTTT. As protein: CASSLEWNAQYF.

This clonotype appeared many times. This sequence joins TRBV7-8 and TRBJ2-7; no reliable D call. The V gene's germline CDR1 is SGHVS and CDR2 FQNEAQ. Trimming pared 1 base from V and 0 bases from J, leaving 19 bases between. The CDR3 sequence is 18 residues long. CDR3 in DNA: TGTGCCAGCAGCTTAGAGGGTTACAGCCCATGGGCCTCCTACGAGCAGTACTTC. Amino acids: CASSLEGYSPWASYEQYF.

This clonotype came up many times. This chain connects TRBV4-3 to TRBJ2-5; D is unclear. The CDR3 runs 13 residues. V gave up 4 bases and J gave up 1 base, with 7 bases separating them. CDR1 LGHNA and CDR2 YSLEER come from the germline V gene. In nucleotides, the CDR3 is TGCGCCAGCAGCCTTACAGCCCAAGAGACCCAGTACTTC. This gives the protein CASSLTAQETQYF.

The CDR3 reads CASSEGAGETQYF. CDR3 sequence (DNA): TGTGCCAGCAGCGAGGGGGCAGGAGAGACCCAGTACTTC. V and J are TRBV5-6 and TRBJ2-5; 7 bases are a match to TRBD1. Per germline, CDR1 SGHDT and CDR2 YYEEEE. V gave up 4 bases and J gave up 4 bases; unmatched junction bases: 4. The CDR3 spans 13 residues. The full variable domain, rest sourced from reference TRBV5-6 and TRBJ2-5, is DAGVTQSPTHLIKTRGQQVTLRCSPKSGHDTVSWYQQALGQGPQFIFQYYEEEERQRGNFPDRFSGHQFPNYSSELNVNALLLGDSALYLCASSEGAGETQYFGPGTRLLVL.